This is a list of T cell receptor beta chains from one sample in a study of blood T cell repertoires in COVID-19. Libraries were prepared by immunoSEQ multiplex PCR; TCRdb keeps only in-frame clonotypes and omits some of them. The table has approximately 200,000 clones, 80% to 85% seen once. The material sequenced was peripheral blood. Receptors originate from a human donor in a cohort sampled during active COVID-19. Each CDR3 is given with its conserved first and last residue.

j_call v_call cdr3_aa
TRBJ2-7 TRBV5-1 CASSLARDYPFEQYF
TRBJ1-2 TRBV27 CASSSGQGAYGYTF
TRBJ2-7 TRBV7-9 CASSLVRDEQYF
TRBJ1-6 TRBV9 CASSVGRTGGNSPLHF
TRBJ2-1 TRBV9 CASSVAGTEGWNEQFF
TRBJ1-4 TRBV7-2 CASSGWTATNEKLFF
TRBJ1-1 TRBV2 CASSEAGANTEAFF
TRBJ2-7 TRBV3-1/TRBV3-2 CASSQERTSASYEQYF
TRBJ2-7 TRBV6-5 CASSPTDFSYEQYF
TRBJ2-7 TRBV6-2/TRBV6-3 CASRPPPSHEQYF
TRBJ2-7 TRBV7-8 CASSLGDLTYEQYF
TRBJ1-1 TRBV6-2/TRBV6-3 CASSYSGTGLSEAFF
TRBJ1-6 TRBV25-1 CASSEPGQNNSPLHF
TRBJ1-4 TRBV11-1 CASRSTGTGSEKLFF
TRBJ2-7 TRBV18 CASSPSRGRSGPPEQYF
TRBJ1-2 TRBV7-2 CASSPRTGANYGYTF
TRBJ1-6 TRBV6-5 CASILTLGYNSPLHF
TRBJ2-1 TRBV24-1 CATSGPPGQGAERSYNEQFF
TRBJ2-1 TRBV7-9 CASSLHGTGAYNEQFF
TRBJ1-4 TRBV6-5 CASRPRATNEKLFF
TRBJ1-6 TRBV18 CASSADRPSYNSPLHF
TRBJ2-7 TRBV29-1 CSVWTGGKREQYF
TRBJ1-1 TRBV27 CASSNRTGNTEAFF
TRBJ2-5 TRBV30 CAWSVPGWETQYF
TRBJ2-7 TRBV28 CASGGTGRDEQYF
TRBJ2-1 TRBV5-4 CASSLGGGNYNEQFF
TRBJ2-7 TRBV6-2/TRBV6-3 CASSYVAGDGEQYF
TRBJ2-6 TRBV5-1 CASSLALTGAGANVLTF
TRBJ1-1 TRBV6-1 CASSDRGWTEAFF
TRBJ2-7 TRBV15 CATSRRTSGRGRSSYEQYF
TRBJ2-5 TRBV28 CASRSPYGTGKETQYF
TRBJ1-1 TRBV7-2 CASSGGLSNTEAFF
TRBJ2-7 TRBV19 CASSGLSTYEQYF
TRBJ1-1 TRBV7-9 CASSLVGVNTEAFF
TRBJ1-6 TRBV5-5 CASSGTGESPLHF
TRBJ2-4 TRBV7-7 CASSLGVGDIQYF
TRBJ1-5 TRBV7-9 CASSLGKGSRDQPQHF
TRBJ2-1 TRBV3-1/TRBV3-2 CASSQARLGSRGEQFF
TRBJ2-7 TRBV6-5 CASSGGSYEQYF
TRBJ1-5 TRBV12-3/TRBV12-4 CASSRTVNQPQHF